A selection of T cell receptor beta chains follows, all from one sample in a study of shared clonotypes between healthy human individuals. Clones were read by immunoSEQ multiplex PCR, and TCRdb kept only the in-frame ones, dropping some. This table has some 530,000 clones, 81% appearing once. Sequencing was done on a sample of PBMCs. Source of these receptors: a woman between 35 and 50 years old in good health. Some clones in this sample may be carry-over from other donors' samples. Both conserved end residues are part of each CDR3. The D gene is left open where the match is weak. A row's size may be missing; if present it is once, few, many or a size class.

clone size: -; D gene: TRBD2; J gene: TRBJ2-1; V gene: TRBV28; CDR3 protein: CASSSPPRAGVSGGANEQFF; CDR3 DNA: TGTGCCAGCAGTTCCCCGCCGAGGGCGGGAGTTTCGGGCGGCGCCAATGAGCAGTTCTTC
clone size: -; D gene: TRBD2; J gene: TRBJ2-4; V gene: TRBV7-9; CDR3 protein: CASSHPLGLVGGPKNIQYF; CDR3 DNA: TGTGCCAGCAGCCACCCTCTCGGACTAGTGGGAGGACCCAAAAACATTCAGTACTTC
clone size: -; D gene: -; J gene: TRBJ2-2; V gene: TRBV30; CDR3 protein: CAWSARALDTGELFF; CDR3 DNA: TGTGCCTGGAGTGCCCGGGCCCTGGACACCGGGGAGCTGTTTTTT
clone size: -; D gene: -; J gene: TRBJ2-1; V gene: TRBV2; CDR3 protein: CASKLGRPDNEQFF; CDR3 DNA: TGTGCCAGCAAACTCGGCCGACCTGACAATGAGCAGTTCTTC
clone size: -; D gene: -; J gene: TRBJ2-2; V gene: TRBV19; CDR3 protein: CASSRGGSGELFF; CDR3 DNA: TGTGCCAGTAGTCGAGGTGGGTCCGGGGAGCTGTTTTTT
clone size: -; D gene: -; J gene: TRBJ1-2; V gene: TRBV4-1; CDR3 protein: CASSQDATVNYGYTF; CDR3 DNA: TGCGCCAGCAGCCAAGACGCGACAGTAAACTATGGCTACACCTTC
clone size: few; D gene: TRBD2; J gene: TRBJ2-7; V gene: TRBV27; CDR3 protein: CASSFLAGGLSYEQYF; CDR3 DNA: TGTGCCAGCAGTTTCCTAGCGGGAGGTCTCTCCTACGAGCAGTACTTC
clone size: -; D gene: -; J gene: TRBJ2-2; V gene: TRBV7-7; CDR3 protein: CASSRNANTGELFF; CDR3 DNA: TGTGCCAGCAGCAGAAACGCGAACACCGGGGAGCTGTTTTTT
clone size: few; D gene: -; J gene: TRBJ1-5; V gene: TRBV6-5; CDR3 protein: CASRAGTAVVGPQHF; CDR3 DNA: TGTGCCAGCAGGGCCGGGACCGCCGTCGTCGGGCCCCAGCATTTT
clone size: -; D gene: TRBD1; J gene: TRBJ1-2; V gene: TRBV30; CDR3 protein: CAWTTTGGLGYTF; CDR3 DNA: TGTGCCTGGACTACGACAGGGGGTCTTGGCTACACCTTC
clone size: -; D gene: TRBD1; J gene: TRBJ1-5; V gene: TRBV4-1; CDR3 protein: CASSQTGTVSNQPQHF; CDR3 DNA: TGCGCCAGCAGCCAAACCGGGACAGTAAGCAATCAGCCCCAGCATTTT
clone size: -; D gene: TRBD1; J gene: TRBJ2-3; V gene: TRBV19; CDR3 protein: CASSMNRGTDTQYF; CDR3 DNA: TGTGCCAGTAGTATGAACAGGGGGACGGATACGCAGTATTTT
clone size: -; D gene: -; J gene: TRBJ2-7; V gene: TRBV7-2; CDR3 protein: CASSLAGGLVSEQYF; CDR3 DNA: TGTGCCAGCAGCTTAGCCGGGGGGCTAGTTTCCGAGCAGTACTTC
clone size: -; D gene: TRBD1; J gene: TRBJ1-3; V gene: TRBV2; CDR3 protein: CASSPGTAGNTIYF; CDR3 DNA: TGTGCCAGCAGCCCAGGGACAGCTGGAAACACCATATATTTT
clone size: -; D gene: TRBD2; J gene: TRBJ2-1; V gene: TRBV11-3; CDR3 protein: CASSLGGTSVDEQFF; CDR3 DNA: TGTGCCAGCAGCTTAGGAGGGACTAGCGTTGATGAGCAGTTCTTC
clone size: few; D gene: -; J gene: TRBJ2-6; V gene: TRBV30; CDR3 protein: CAWSSTGFSGANVLTF; CDR3 DNA: TGTGCCTGGAGTTCGACAGGCTTCTCTGGGGCCAACGTCCTGACTTTC
clone size: many; D gene: TRBD2; J gene: TRBJ2-1; V gene: TRBV5-1; CDR3 protein: CASSSGTSYRSYNEQFF; CDR3 DNA: TGCGCCAGCAGCTCGGGGACTAGCTACCGCTCCTACAATGAGCAGTTCTTC
clone size: -; D gene: -; J gene: TRBJ1-1; V gene: TRBV30; CDR3 protein: CAWSVRLGAFF; CDR3 DNA: TGTGCCTGGAGTGTACGGCTGGGGGCTTTCTTT
clone size: -; D gene: -; J gene: TRBJ2-3; V gene: TRBV2; CDR3 protein: CASKAIAPDTQYF; CDR3 DNA: TGTGCCAGCAAGGCTATTGCCCCAGATACGCAGTATTTT
clone size: many; D gene: TRBD2; J gene: TRBJ2-7; V gene: TRBV5-1; CDR3 protein: CASSLGPSGMYEQYF; CDR3 DNA: TGCGCCAGCAGCTTGGGACCTAGCGGTATGTACGAGCAGTACTTC
clone size: -; D gene: TRBD2; J gene: TRBJ2-1; V gene: TRBV10-1; CDR3 protein: CASSVAGAPPKFF; CDR3 DNA: TGCGCCAGCAGTGTGGCGGGAGCACCCCCCAAGTTCTTC
clone size: once; D gene: TRBD2; J gene: TRBJ2-1; V gene: TRBV29-1; CDR3 protein: CSVIAGVEQFF; CDR3 DNA: TGCAGCGTCATAGCGGGAGTTGAGCAGTTCTTC
clone size: -; D gene: TRBD2; J gene: TRBJ2-2; V gene: TRBV10-3; CDR3 protein: CAISESASGHIGTGELFF; CDR3 DNA: TGTGCCATCAGTGAGTCGGCTAGCGGTCATATAGGTACCGGGGAGCTGTTTTTT
clone size: once; D gene: -; J gene: TRBJ1-4; V gene: TRBV19; CDR3 protein: CASTAQGGEKLFF; CDR3 DNA: TGTGCCAGTACCGCACAGGGCGGTGAAAAACTGTTTTTT
clone size: -; D gene: -; J gene: TRBJ2-6; V gene: TRBV6-5; CDR3 protein: CASSPSGGLTNVLTF; CDR3 DNA: TGTGCCAGCAGTCCAAGTGGGGGTCTGACCAACGTCCTGACTTTC
clone size: -; D gene: -; J gene: TRBJ2-7; V gene: TRBV6-1; CDR3 protein: CASITQESREQYF; CDR3 DNA: TGTGCCAGCATTACACAGGAGTCTCGGGAGCAGTACTTC
clone size: -; D gene: -; J gene: TRBJ2-2; V gene: TRBV27; CDR3 protein: CASSLFGALNTGELFF; CDR3 DNA: TGTGCCAGCAGTTTGTTCGGGGCCCTGAACACCGGGGAGCTGTTTTTT
clone size: -; D gene: -; J gene: TRBJ2-1; V gene: TRBV18; CDR3 protein: CASSPPLSLGIGNEQFF; CDR3 DNA: TGTGCCAGCTCACCACCTCTTAGCTTGGGGATTGGCAATGAGCAGTTCTTC
clone size: -; D gene: -; J gene: TRBJ1-5; V gene: TRBV4-1; CDR3 protein: CASSPTHSLGNQPQHF; CDR3 DNA: TGCGCCAGCAGCCCCACCCACAGTTTGGGCAATCAGCCCCAGCATTTT
clone size: -; D gene: -; J gene: TRBJ2-1; V gene: TRBV30; CDR3 protein: CAWAGHFYNEQFF; CDR3 DNA: TGTGCCTGGGCAGGACATTTCTACAATGAGCAGTTCTTC
clone size: -; D gene: -; J gene: TRBJ2-5; V gene: TRBV15; CDR3 protein: CATSRNGGSQETQYF; CDR3 DNA: TGTGCCACCAGCAGAAACGGTGGCTCCCAAGAGACCCAGTACTTC
clone size: few; D gene: -; J gene: TRBJ2-1; V gene: TRBV27; CDR3 protein: CASHSHRYYNEQFF; CDR3 DNA: TGTGCCAGCCATAGCCACAGGTATTACAATGAGCAGTTCTTC
clone size: -; D gene: TRBD1; J gene: TRBJ2-7; V gene: TRBV5-1; CDR3 protein: CASSPDRETYEQYF; CDR3 DNA: TGCGCCAGCAGCCCGGACAGGGAGACCTACGAGCAGTACTTC
clone size: once; D gene: -; J gene: TRBJ1-2; V gene: TRBV6-5; CDR3 protein: CASRGLNYGYTF; CDR3 DNA: TGTGCCAGCAGGGGGCTAAACTATGGCTACACCTTC
clone size: -; D gene: -; J gene: TRBJ2-5; V gene: TRBV7-2; CDR3 protein: CASSARLGTPQETQYF; CDR3 DNA: TGTGCCAGCAGCGCCCGACTAGGAACACCACAAGAGACCCAGTACTTC
clone size: -; D gene: TRBD1; J gene: TRBJ2-5; V gene: TRBV6-1; CDR3 protein: CASADGTGGQETQYF; CDR3 DNA: TGTGCCAGCGCGGACGGGACAGGGGGACAAGAGACCCAGTACTTC
clone size: -; D gene: -; J gene: TRBJ1-5; V gene: TRBV11-2; CDR3 protein: CASSFKGVGQPQHF; CDR3 DNA: TGTGCCAGCAGCTTCAAAGGAGTTGGGCAGCCCCAGCATTTT
clone size: many; D gene: TRBD2; J gene: TRBJ2-5; V gene: TRBV6-4; CDR3 protein: CASRGNSGDQETQYF; CDR3 DNA: TGTGCCAGCAGAGGAAATAGCGGGGACCAAGAGACCCAGTACTTC
clone size: few; D gene: -; J gene: TRBJ2-7; V gene: TRBV28; CDR3 protein: CASSIIASGEYEQYF; CDR3 DNA: TGTGCCAGCAGTATTATAGCGTCGGGGGAATACGAGCAGTACTTC
clone size: -; D gene: TRBD1; J gene: TRBJ1-1; V gene: TRBV6-1; CDR3 protein: CASSVERQGRAFF; CDR3 DNA: TGTGCCAGCAGTGTTGAACGACAGGGAAGAGCTTTCTTT
clone size: -; D gene: -; J gene: TRBJ1-1; V gene: TRBV7-9; CDR3 protein: CASRGGTSGAFF; CDR3 DNA: TGTGCCAGCAGGGGCGGGACGTCAGGGGCTTTCTTT
clone size: few; D gene: -; J gene: TRBJ1-2; V gene: TRBV7-2; CDR3 protein: CASSLDSYGYTF; CDR3 DNA: TGTGCCAGCAGCTTAGACAGTTATGGCTACACCTTC
clone size: -; D gene: TRBD2; J gene: TRBJ2-1; V gene: TRBV11-2; CDR3 protein: CASSLDLGTSTNEQFF; CDR3 DNA: TGTGCCAGCAGCTTAGATCTGGGGACTAGTACCAATGAGCAGTTCTTC
clone size: once; D gene: -; J gene: TRBJ2-7; V gene: TRBV2; CDR3 protein: CASRSGTVDEQYF; CDR3 DNA: TGTGCCAGCAGGTCCGGGACCGTTGACGAGCAGTACTTC
clone size: -; D gene: TRBD2; J gene: TRBJ2-3; V gene: TRBV5-4; CDR3 protein: CASSLQLGGTGGDTQYF; CDR3 DNA: TGTGCCAGCAGCTTGCAGTTGGGGGGCACGGGAGGGGATACGCAGTATTTT
clone size: -; D gene: -; J gene: TRBJ2-7; V gene: TRBV23-1; CDR3 protein: CASTQIGAASSYEQYF; CDR3 DNA: TGCGCCAGCACTCAGATAGGGGCCGCAAGCTCCTACGAGCAGTACTTC
clone size: -; D gene: TRBD2; J gene: TRBJ2-7; V gene: TRBV19; CDR3 protein: CASSIVAGGSHEQYF; CDR3 DNA: TGTGCCAGTAGTATCGTCGCGGGAGGATCCCACGAGCAGTACTTC
clone size: -; D gene: -; J gene: TRBJ2-5; V gene: TRBV7-8; CDR3 protein: CASSLEVHGSAQETQYF; CDR3 DNA: TGTGCCAGCAGCTTAGAAGTTCACGGGAGTGCGCAAGAGACCCAGTACTTC
clone size: -; D gene: -; J gene: TRBJ2-7; V gene: TRBV4-1; CDR3 protein: CASSQTGSGGYEQYF; CDR3 DNA: TGCGCCAGCAGCCAGACAGGATCCGGCGGTTACGAGCAGTACTTC
clone size: -; D gene: TRBD1; J gene: TRBJ1-5; V gene: TRBV2; CDR3 protein: CASSATGGGQPQHF; CDR3 DNA: TGTGCCAGCAGCGCCACAGGGGGCGGTCAGCCCCAGCATTTT
clone size: -; D gene: TRBD1; J gene: TRBJ2-7; V gene: TRBV18; CDR3 protein: CASSPRGTGTYEQYF; CDR3 DNA: TGTGCCAGCTCACCGAGGGGGACAGGGACCTACGAGCAGTACTTC
clone size: -; D gene: -; J gene: TRBJ1-3; V gene: TRBV28; CDR3 protein: CASSTPAVSIYF; CDR3 DNA: TGTGCCAGCAGTACCCCTGCAGTATCCATATATTTT
clone size: -; D gene: -; J gene: TRBJ2-5; V gene: TRBV7-2; CDR3 protein: CASSPAGSGQETQYF; CDR3 DNA: TGTGCCAGCAGCCCAGCGGGTAGCGGCCAAGAGACCCAGTACTTC